The 5 T cell receptor beta chains below were found in one sample sequenced in a study of control samples from healthy donors and cancer patients. TCRdb's table, derived via immunoSEQ multiplex PCR, lists solely in-frame clones and lacks some. The repertoire holds about 140,000 clones, with 92% as singletons. Sequenced input: blood. All receptors come from a man under 40 in good health.

The rearrangement links TRBV19 to TRBJ2-7; D ambiguous. Trimming took off 6 bases at V and 4 bases at J, with 13 bases between the two ends. CDR1 and CDR2 (germline): LNHDA, SQIVND (reference sequence). The CDR3 runs 13 residues. This CDR3 reads CASSDSIRYEQYF. CDR3 nucleotide sequence: TGTGCCAGTAGCGACTCGATACGATACGAGCAGTACTTC.

In regard to this clone: One junction end disagrees with the germline gene, perhaps due to a read error. The V call is TRBV6-1, the J call TRBJ1-1; no definite D call. The CDR3 contains 14 residues. The germline V gene encodes CDR1 MNHNS and CDR2 SASEGT. The CDR3 nucleotides are TGTGCCAGCGGTGAAGAGATAATGAACACTGAAGCTTTCTTT. Its translation is CASGEEIMNTEAFF.

The CDR3 bases are TGTGCCAGCAGCTTAGTGTTAGATTCAAACACTGAAGCTTTCTTT. Amino acid sequence: CASSLVLDSNTEAFF. The chain joins TRBV7-2 to TRBJ1-1; no reliable D call. V was trimmed by 1 base and J by 2 bases, leaving 11 bases between them. Germline V gene lookup returns CDR1 SGHTA and CDR2 FQGNSA. This CDR3 has 15 residues.

V and J are TRBV15 and TRBJ1-6, with D hard to call. The CDR3 runs 14 residues. Germline assignment: CDR1 LNHNV and CDR2 YYDKDF (reference sequence). V gave up 4 bases and J gave up 5 bases, with 9 bases separating them. The CDR3 reads CATSTQTDNSPLHF. Here the CDR3 DNA reads TGTGCCACCAGCACGCAGACTGATAATTCACCCCTCCACTTT.

The V and J genes are TRBV3-1 (or the pseudogene TRBV3-2) and TRBJ2-4; D is possibly TRBD2 (6 bases). V was shortened by 3 bases and J by 0 bases, with 9 bases between the two germline ends. CDR1 is LGHDT, CDR2 YNNKEL, per germline (reference sequence). CDR3 length equals 15 residues. For the CDR3, the DNA is TGTGCCAGCAGCCACGCCGGGGGAGCCAAAAACATTCAGTACTTC. Amino acid sequence: CASSHAGGAKNIQYF.